Described below is a single T cell receptor (beta chain) sequence and its context. What it binds is not known. This sample stems from a study of OX40 agonist ivuxolimab in advanced cancers. Study-level background: With a range of roughly 20 to 85, age averaged roughly 60 years, and around 80% were male. Notes on the study in general: Compared with others, partial responders at 0.1-3.0 mg/kg displayed clonal expansion among the lowest. Both CD4+ and CD8+ T cell populations in blood had undergone clonal expansion by week 6 at 0.1 to 3.0 mg/kg.

The CDR3 loop spans 15 amino acids. Germline lookup yields CDR1 LNHDA and CDR2 SQIVND (reference sequence). The V and J ends lost 6 bases and 2 bases respectively, with 17 bases between them. Patients had blood sampled at baseline and again on cycle 4 day 1 and cycle 7 day 1. Assay used: immunoSEQ multiplex PCR; TCRdb lists only in-frame clones, some missing. The sample includes some 64,000 clones, more than 85% of them seen just once. The source material was CD4+ or CD8+ T cells sorted from blood, sampled in a trial of the OX40 agonist ivuxolimab. The sequence was obtained from an adult with an advanced solid tumor such as melanoma, head and neck, liver or kidney cancer. The chain uses TRBV19 and TRBJ2-7; tentative D call: TRBD1 (5 bases). The chain's CDR3 is CASSPSAGWAYEQYF. The CDR3, as DNA: TGTGCCAGTAGCCCTTCCGCAGGGTGGGCCTACGAGCAGTACTTC. Using reference TRBV19 and TRBJ2-7 for the parts outside the CDR3, the full variable domain is DGGITQSPKYLFRKEGQNVTLSCEQNLNHDAMYWYRQDPGQGLRLIYYSQIVNDFQKGDIAEGYSVSREKKESFPLTVTSAQKNPTAFYLCASSPSAGWAYEQYFGPGTRLTVT.